Sequencing of this T cell receptor beta chain was carried out in a study of T cells expressing NK-cell markers. With the 5' RACE reads reprocessed, TCRdb shows one record per CDR3 protein and no DNA. The table for this sample gives 150,000 to 200,000 distinct CDR3 sequences. This CDR3 is built from 17 residues. Germline CDR1 and CDR2: MDHEN and SYDVKM. The J gene is TRBJ2-1, the V gene TRBV28; TCRdb's assignment of TRBD2 cannot be checked, as there is no DNA. This TCR was recovered from a woman aged 18 to 75 in good health. Sequenced input: blood T cells: a sorted CD56 or NKG2C T cell subset, CD4+ or CD8+ T cells, or bulk PBMC T cells (not recorded which). The CDR3 reads CASSLGPTSGRGNEQFF.